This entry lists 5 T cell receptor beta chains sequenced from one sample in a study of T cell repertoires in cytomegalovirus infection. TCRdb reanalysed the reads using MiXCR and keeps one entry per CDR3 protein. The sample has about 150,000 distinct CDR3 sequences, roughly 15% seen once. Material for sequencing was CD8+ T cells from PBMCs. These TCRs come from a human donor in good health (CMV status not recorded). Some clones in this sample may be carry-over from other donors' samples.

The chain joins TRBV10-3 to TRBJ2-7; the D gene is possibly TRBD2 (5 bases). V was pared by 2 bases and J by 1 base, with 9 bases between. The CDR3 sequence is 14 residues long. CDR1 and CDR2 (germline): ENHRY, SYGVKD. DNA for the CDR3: TGTGCCATCAGTGAGGTGCCGGGGTCCTACGAGCAGTACTTC. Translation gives CAISEVPGSYEQYF.

The CDR3 DNA is TGTGCCAGCAGCTCCGTGGGGGGCACCGGGGAGCTGTTTTTT. Its translation is CASSSVGGTGELFF. The gene calls are TRBV7-9 and TRBJ2-2; tentatively, D is TRBD2 (6 bases). V shed 4 bases and J shed 4 bases, with 10 bases lying between them. CDR3 length equals 14 residues. Germline V CDR1 and CDR2: SEHNR, FQNEAQ (reference sequence).

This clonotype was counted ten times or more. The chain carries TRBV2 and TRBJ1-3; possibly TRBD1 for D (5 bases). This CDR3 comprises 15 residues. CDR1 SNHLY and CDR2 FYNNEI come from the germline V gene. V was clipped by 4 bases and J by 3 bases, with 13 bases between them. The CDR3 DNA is TGTGCCAGCAGTGCCACAGTGGGGGTTGGAAACACCATATATTTT. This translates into CASSATVGVGNTIYF.

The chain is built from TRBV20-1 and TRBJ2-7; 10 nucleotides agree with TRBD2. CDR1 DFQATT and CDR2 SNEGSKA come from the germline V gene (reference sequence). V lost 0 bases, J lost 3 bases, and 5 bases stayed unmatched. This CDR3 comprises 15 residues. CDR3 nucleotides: TGCAGTGCTAGAGATTGGGCTAGCGGGAGCTACGAGCAGTACTTC. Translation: CSARDWASGSYEQYF.

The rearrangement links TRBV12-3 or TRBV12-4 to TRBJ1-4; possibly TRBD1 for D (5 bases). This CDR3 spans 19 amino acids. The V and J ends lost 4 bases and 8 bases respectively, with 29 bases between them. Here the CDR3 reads CASSSPPGVRNAFTEKLFF. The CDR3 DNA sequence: TGTGCCAGCAGTTCCCCGCCGGGGGTTCGGAATGCGTTTACCGAAAAACTGTTTTTT.